This is a list of T cell receptor beta chains from one sample in a study of T cell clones after liver transplantation. Some clones are missing from TCRdb's copy, which holds only in-frame ones; the method was immunoSEQ multiplex PCR. The sample consists of about 80,000 clones, 80% to 85% of them appearing once. Sequences were derived from CD4+ T cells from blood, sampled 46 months after liver transplant. The receptors shown here come from a human patient who received a liver transplant. Some T cells may possibly be graft donor cells. Both conserved end residues are trimmed from each CDR3. Each record gives: V gene, CDR3 protein.

TRBV9,ASSRQGVGTDTQY
TRBV5-6,ASSLGGKSYNEQF
TRBV27,ASSLSNWRTEQY
TRBV19,ASSPADREAF
TRBV5-1,ASSLAQGAHGELF
TRBV7-3,ASSSIGRAGANVLT
TRBV19,ASMTSGEGNEQF
TRBV11-2,ASSLEPGLGQPQH
TRBV28,ASKYGYNSYEQY
TRBV4-3,ASSQASWTPYEQY
TRBV10-3,AISETTGPQH
TRBV5-1,ASSTDLNEQF
TRBV28,ASSWAYNEQF
TRBV7-2,ASSLLLAGGPGSSYEQY
TRBV14,ASSPKDGPGYT
TRBV6-1,ASSDHPPQH
TRBV29-1,SAATGAAYEQY
TRBV7-2,ASSLIAENTGELF
TRBV7-6,ASTRQRGNFGDEQF
TRBV6-6,ASSRQEGGNQPQH
TRBV5-5,ASLFEPGNTIY
TRBV5-1,ASSFGGTNQPQH
TRBV5-1,ASSFGGALRNEQY
TRBV5-6,ASSSFSPLRGTDTQY
TRBV9,ASAPGPQETQY
TRBV28,ASSLSLYGYT
TRBV25-1,ASDLGTGNTEAF
TRBV2,ACRGAGYGYT
TRBV6-6,ASRGQGSNYGYT
TRBV4-3,ASSQTPHTDTQY
TRBV28,ASSSLAGVDEQF
TRBV19,ATDGGSPYEQY
TRBV2,ASSDVDRAAGANVLT
TRBV28,ASSHPTRGKLF
TRBV6-5,ASRLDRGGGYT
TRBV7-2,ASSSPVSYEQY
TRBV7-2,ASSLQNSNQPQH